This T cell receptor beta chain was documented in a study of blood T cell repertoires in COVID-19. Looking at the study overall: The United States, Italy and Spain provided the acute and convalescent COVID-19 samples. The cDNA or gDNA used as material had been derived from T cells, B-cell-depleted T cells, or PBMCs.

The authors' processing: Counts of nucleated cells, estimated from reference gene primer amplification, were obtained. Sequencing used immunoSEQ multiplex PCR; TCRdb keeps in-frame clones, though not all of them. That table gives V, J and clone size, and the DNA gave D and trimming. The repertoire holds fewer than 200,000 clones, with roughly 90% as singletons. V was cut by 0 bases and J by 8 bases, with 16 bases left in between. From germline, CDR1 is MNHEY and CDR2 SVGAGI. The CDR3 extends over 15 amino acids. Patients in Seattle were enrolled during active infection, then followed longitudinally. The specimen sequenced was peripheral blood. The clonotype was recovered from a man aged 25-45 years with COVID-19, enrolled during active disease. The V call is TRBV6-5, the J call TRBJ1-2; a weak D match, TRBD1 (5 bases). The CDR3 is CASSYSVQAKGGYTF. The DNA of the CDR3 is TGTGCCAGCAGTTACTCAGTACAGGCTAAAGGGGGCTACACCTTC.